What follows are 29 T cell receptor beta chains derived from one specimen sequenced in a study of blood T cells in healthy people across ages. A second PCR of roughly 7 to 11 cycles used a sample-barcoded 5' primer and a J-beta primer mix. TCRdb passed the 5' RACE reads through MiXCR, listing each CDR3 protein once. The sample includes 800,000 to 1,300,000 distinct CDR3 sequences, roughly 24% of them seen just once. This same sample was also part of a study on T cells of mothers and their children.

The sequencing sample was made of blood. All receptors come from a girl between 2 and 10 years old in good health.

On this clonotype itself: One end of the junction is discordant with germline, which a read error may explain. V gene TRBV25-1 combines with J gene TRBJ2-5; perhaps TRBD2 as D (6 bases). Germline V gene lookup returns CDR1 MGHDK and CDR2 SYGVNS. The CDR3 runs to 12 residues. The CDR3 nucleotides are TGTGCCAGCAGGGGGCGGGGACCGCATTCCTTCTTC. This sequence encodes CASRGRGPHSFF. The variable domain in full, with the rest retrieved from reference TRBV25-1 and TRBJ2-5, is EADIYQTPRYLVIGTGKKITLECSQTMGHDKMYWYQQDPGMELHLIHYSYGVNSTEKGDLSSESTVSRIRTEHFPLTLESARPSHTSQYLCASRGRGPHSFFGPGTRLLVL.

This sequence joins TRBV7-3 and TRBJ2-2, with D uncertain. The CDR3 sequence is 14 residues long. Germline V gene lookup returns CDR1 SGHTA and CDR2 FQGTGA. Trimming removed 3 bases from V and 3 bases from J, with 8 bases in between. The chain's CDR3 is CASSFGADTGELFF. The CDR3 DNA reads as TGTGCCAGCAGCTTCGGAGCCGACACCGGGGAGCTGTTTTTT.

This clonotype has just a few counts. This chain joins TRBV20-1 and TRBJ2-4; 14 bases align to TRBD2. With V trimmed by 4 bases and J by 0 bases, 8 bases remained unmatched. Germline loops: CDR1 DFQATT, CDR2 SNEGSKA (reference sequence). The CDR3 runs to 18 residues. CDR3 protein: CSAKGTSGGPLAKNIQYF. CDR3 DNA sequence: TGCAGTGCTAAAGGGACTAGCGGGGGACCACTAGCCAAAAACATTCAGTACTTC.

The chain is built from TRBV20-1 and TRBJ1-2; D gene ambiguous. The germline gives CDR1 DFQATT, CDR2 SNEGSKA (reference sequence). The germline V and J ends were trimmed by 3 bases and 4 bases, with 15 bases remaining between them. This CDR3 is 14 amino acids long. This chain's CDR3 is CSASGQTIPYGYTF. The CDR3 bases are TGCAGTGCTAGTGGGCAGACGATTCCCTATGGCTACACCTTC.

The chain employs TRBV12-3 or TRBV12-4 and TRBJ2-1; D is unclear. The closer fit of TRBJ2-7 to the DNA end suggests the J call may be wrong. The CDR3 is made up of 13 amino acids. The CDR3 sequence is CASSLGQIDEQYF. The CDR3 DNA is TGTGCCAGCAGTTTAGGGCAGATCGACGAGCAGTACTTC.

This clonotype was observed a few times. The V gene is TRBV2, the J gene TRBJ2-5; a weak D match, TRBD1 (7 bases). The DNA end is a closer match to TRBJ2-7, so the J assignment may be wrong. The CDR3 totals 14 residues. CDR1 is SNHLY, CDR2 FYNNEI, per germline. The CDR3 region has the DNA TGTGCCAGCAGGGCGGGACAGATATCCTACGAGCAGTACTTC. This encodes CASRAGQISYEQYF.

This clonotype was counted a few times. The chain recombines TRBV7-2 with TRBJ2-7; 8 positions agree with TRBD2. Per the germline V gene, CDR1 is SGHTA and CDR2 is FQGNSA. Losses at the gene ends were 4 bases for V and 1 base for J; bases not matched to a gene: 6. The CDR3 extends over 15 amino acids. CDR3 DNA: TGTGCCAGCAGCTGGGGCGCGGGGGGATCCTACGAGCAGTACTTC. Translating it yields CASSWGAGGSYEQYF.

This chain links TRBV28 with TRBJ2-1, with TRBD2 matching 8 bases. With V trimmed by 7 bases and J by 4 bases, 9 bases remained unmatched. Germline V gives CDR1 MDHEN, CDR2 SYDVKM. The CDR3 extends over 15 amino acids. CDR3 amino acids: CASTLGLESYNEQFF. The CDR3 region has the DNA TGTGCCAGCACCCTGGGACTAGAGAGTTACAATGAGCAGTTCTTC.

This rearrangement joins TRBV12-3 or TRBV12-4 to TRBJ2-3; D gene unclear. Trimming left V 5 bases short and J 1 base short, with 13 bases between. The CDR3 has 15 residues. The CDR3 region is CASSRTKARTDTQYF. The CDR3 DNA reads as TGTGCCAGCAGTCGTACCAAGGCCCGCACAGATACGCAGTATTTT.

V is TRBV7-6 and J is TRBJ1-5; D perhaps matches TRBD1 (5 bases). This CDR3 comprises 14 residues. V lost 4 bases, J lost 2 bases, and 9 bases lay in between. From germline, CDR1 is SGHVS and CDR2 FNYEAQ. Here the CDR3 reads CASSSGFGNQPQHF. In nucleotides, the CDR3 is TGTGCCAGCAGCTCAGGGTTTGGCAATCAGCCCCAGCATTTT. Variable domain in full (rest from reference TRBV7-6 and TRBJ1-5): GAGVSQSPRYKVTKRGQDVALRCDPISGHVSLYWYRQALGQGPEFLTYFNYEAQQDKSGLPNDRFSAERPEGSISTLTIQRTEQRDSAMYRCASSSGFGNQPQHFGDGTRLSIL.

CDR3 in amino acids: CAPSGGRAKNIQYF. The DNA of the CDR3 is TGTGCCCCTTCAGGGGGTAGAGCCAAAAACATTCAGTACTTC. This chain uses TRBV24-1 with TRBJ2-4, with 7 bases lining up with TRBD1. The CDR3 consists of 14 residues. V lost 12 bases and J lost 0; bases outside the gene matches: 7. CDR1 and CDR2 from the germline V gene are KGHDR and SFDVKD.

This clonotype was counted between two and nine times. The V and J genes are TRBV12-3 or TRBV12-4 and TRBJ2-3; D possibly corresponds to TRBD1 (6 bases). Trimming took 5 bases from V and 6 from J, leaving 12 bases between them. The CDR3 is 13 amino acids. The CDR3 protein is CASSLTRGDTQYF. The CDR3 DNA reads TGTGCCAGCAGTCTTACGAGGGGGGATACGCAGTATTTT.

The chain couples TRBV10-3 to TRBJ2-7; tentative D call: TRBD1 (5 bases). The CDR3 length is 13 residues. Germline V gene data show CDR1 as ENHRY and CDR2 as SYGVKD. V was clipped by 3 bases and J by 3 bases, with 9 bases between them. The CDR3 sequence is CAISEGVIYEQYF. The CDR3 coding sequence is TGTGCCATCAGTGAAGGGGTAATCTACGAGCAGTACTTC.

This clonotype has only one observation. This sequence joins TRBV12-3 or TRBV12-4 and TRBJ2-1; D is ambiguous. Trimming cost V 1 base and J 5 bases, with 9 bases left between them. This CDR3 contains 14 residues. CDR3 loop: CASSLDYLNNEQFF. DNA of the CDR3: TGTGCCAGCAGTTTAGACTATTTAAACAATGAGCAGTTCTTC.

This clonotype was found a few times. J is TRBJ2-1 and V is TRBV2; D gene unclear. This CDR3 contains 14 residues. Germline lookup yields CDR1 SNHLY and CDR2 FYNNEI. Trimming stripped 6 bases from V and 2 bases from J, with 11 bases between. The DNA of the CDR3 is TGTGCCAGCAGAAGGCAGCCTACCTACAATGAGCAGTTCTTC. Amino acids: CASRRQPTYNEQFF.

The table lists this clonotype with many counts. The chain uses TRBV7-9 and TRBJ1-1, with D unclear. V was trimmed by 6 bases and J by 6 bases, leaving 8 bases between them. The CDR3 totals 11 residues. Germline V CDR1 and CDR2: SEHNR, FQNEAQ (reference sequence). DNA of the CDR3: TGTGCCAGCAGTTTACTAGCTGAAGCTTTCTTT. This translates into CASSLLAEAFF.

This clonotype showed up just a few times. The J gene is TRBJ2-7, the V gene TRBV7-2, with TRBD1 matching 11 bases. This CDR3 comprises 24 residues. V shed 1 base and J 3 bases; nucleotides not matched to a gene: 29. Germline CDR1 reads SGHTA; CDR2 reads FQGNSA. The CDR3 is CASSLGLGQGVSGQAGRPNYEQYF. In DNA form, the CDR3 reads TGTGCCAGCAGCTTAGGGCTGGGACAGGGGGTGTCTGGACAAGCGGGACGACCCAACTACGAGCAGTACTTC.

This clonotype was seen more than once but under ten times. This chain connects TRBV6-5 to TRBJ1-2; D is undetermined. The CDR3 runs 17 residues. CDR1 and CDR2 from the germline V gene are MNHEY and SVGAGI. V dropped 4 bases and J dropped 3 bases, with 21 bases sitting between them. The CDR3 is CASSSQTFGQEDYGYTF. CDR3 nucleotides: TGTGCCAGCAGTTCTCAAACTTTCGGGCAGGAAGACTATGGCTACACCTTC.

The rearrangement uses TRBV7-2 and TRBJ2-1; weak D call: TRBD2 (5 bases). Deletions cut 4 bases from V and 9 bases from J, with 16 bases between. The CDR3 runs to 14 residues. Germline CDR1 SGHTA, CDR2 FQGNSA. The CDR3 DNA follows: TGTGCCAGCAGCTCCGACGGAGGTCCCCTTGAGCAGTTCTTC. Amino acid sequence: CASSSDGGPLEQFF.

This clonotype appeared many times. The chain recombines TRBV12-3 or TRBV12-4 with TRBJ2-4, with D possibly being TRBD2 (5 bases). V was trimmed by 0 bases and J by 6 bases, leaving 6 bases between them. This CDR3 spans 13 amino acids. The CDR3 region has the DNA TGTGCCAGCAGTTTAGCCCGGGGAAACATTCAGTACTTC. Translated: CASSLARGNIQYF.

The V gene is TRBV24-1, the J gene TRBJ1-5; TRBD1 matches 7 bases. Germline CDR1 is KGHDR and CDR2 is SFDVKD. The CDR3 runs to 14 residues. J gave up 7 bases and V 7 bases, and 9 bases lay outside the gene matches. As DNA, the CDR3 is TGTGCCACCAGCACCCCACAGGGGAACCAGCCCCAGCATTTT. As protein: CATSTPQGNQPQHF.

A single count supports this clonotype. V usage is TRBV11-2 and J usage is TRBJ2-1, with a weak D call TRBD2 (5 bases). Per germline, CDR1 SGHAT and CDR2 FQNNGV. With 6 bases removed from V and 5 bases from J, the gap between germline ends came to 14 bases. The CDR3 is made up of 14 amino acids. CDR3 loop: CASSMGGPHNEQFF. The CDR3 DNA is TGTGCCAGCAGTATGGGCGGGCCCCACAATGAGCAGTTCTTC.

This clonotype was found a few times. V and J are TRBV7-2 and TRBJ2-1, with D possibly being TRBD2 (6 bases). This CDR3 contains 15 residues. V was cut by 4 bases and J by 2 bases, with 12 bases left in between. Germline V lookup: CDR1 SGHTA, CDR2 FQGNSA. The CDR3 DNA sequence: TGTGCCAGCAGCTCCCTCCCGGGGGCCTACAATGAGCAGTTCTTC. Translated: CASSSLPGAYNEQFF.

This chain links TRBV7-3 with TRBJ2-5; a weak D match, TRBD2 (6 bases). V was shortened by 5 bases and J by 5 bases, with 12 bases between the two germline ends. The CDR3 is made up of 13 amino acids. Germline V gives CDR1 SGHTA, CDR2 FQGTGA. The CDR3 DNA sequence: TGTGCCAGCAGCCTTACTAGCTATGAGACCCAGTACTTC. Translating gives CASSLTSYETQYF.

This clonotype has a handful of counts. This chain links TRBV5-4 with TRBJ2-1; a weak D match, TRBD1 (6 bases). V gave up 2 bases and J gave up 7 bases, with 13 bases separating them. This CDR3 is built from 14 residues. Germline lookup yields CDR1 SGHNT and CDR2 YYREEE (reference sequence). The CDR3 nucleotides read TGTGCCAGCAGCTTCGCCACAACAGGGAATGAGCAGTTCTTC. This translates into CASSFATTGNEQFF.

This chain's CDR3 is CASSLEGFRSNQPQHF. CDR3 coding DNA: TGTGCCAGCTCCTTAGAGGGATTCAGGAGCAATCAGCCCCAGCATTTT. The rearrangement joins TRBV7-8 to TRBJ1-5; D is unresolved. Deletions cut 8 bases from V and 1 base from J, with 18 bases between. Germline V gives CDR1 SGHVS, CDR2 FQNEAQ. The CDR3 sequence is 16 residues long.

In regard to this clonotype: A junction boundary mismatches the germline segment, possibly from a read error. CDR3 bases: TGTGCCAGCAGTGGACAGGGGAAAGGTTACTATGGCTGCACCTTC. Translating it yields CASSGQGKGYYGCTF. The chain links TRBV28 to TRBJ1-2; TRBD1 matches at 9 bases. This CDR3 region has 15 residues. Per germline, CDR1 MDHEN and CDR2 SYDVKM.

V gene TRBV3-1 combines with J gene TRBJ1-2, with D maybe TRBD1 (5 bases). CDR1 LGHDT and CDR2 YNNKEL come from the germline V gene (reference sequence). This CDR3 contains 12 residues. Trimming removed 3 bases from V and 13 bases from J, with 15 bases in between. The CDR3: CASSHSGHPSTF. In DNA form, the CDR3 reads TGTGCCAGCAGCCATTCAGGACATCCTTCCACCTTC.

The V call is TRBV7-2, the J call TRBJ2-7; D uncertain. The closer fit of TRBJ2-5 to the DNA end suggests the J call may be wrong. The CDR3 sequence is 15 residues long. Germline CDR1 and CDR2: SGHTA and FQGNSA. CDR3 sequence (DNA): TGTGCCAGCAGCTTTACAGCCCTTCTTTTGGAGACCCAGTACTTC. This codes for CASSFTALLLETQYF.